This T cell receptor (beta chain) appears in the sequencing data of a study of healthy donors' naive CD4 and CD8 T cells. A linear amplification protocol produced the TCR libraries from 400 to 550 ng of total RNA. MiXCR, run by TCRdb on the reads, gives a single entry per CDR3 protein. The sample carries 180,000 or so distinct CDR3 sequences, 65% to 75% recorded once. From germline, CDR1 is SGHKS and CDR2 YYEKEE (reference sequence). The CDR3 runs to 12 residues. V lost 2 bases and J lost 7, with 9 bases in between. The sample was naive CD4+ and CD8+ T cells sorted from blood, pooled from several donors. This clonotype was sampled from a pool of human donors in good health; the sample pools cells from several healthy donors. The chain carries TRBV5-5 and TRBJ1-1; D remains unclear. The CDR3 loop is CASSFPRSEAFF. The DNA of the CDR3 is TGTGCCAGCAGCTTCCCCAGGAGTGAAGCTTTCTTT. Full variable domain (outside the CDR3, taken from reference TRBV5-5 and TRBJ1-1): DAGVTQSPTHLIKTRGQQVTLRCSPISGHKSVSWYQQVLGQGPQFIFQYYEKEERGRGNFPDRFSARQFPNYSSELNVNALLLGDSALYLCASSFPRSEAFFGQGTRLTVV.